Shown below are 6 T cell receptor beta chains from a single sample sequenced in a study of blood T cells in healthy people across ages. Primed by a sample-barcoded 5' primer and a J-beta primer mix, a second PCR proceeded for roughly 7 to 12 cycles. Using its own MiXCR run on the 5' RACE reads, TCRdb lists one record per CDR3 protein. The repertoire consists of approximately 1,100,000 distinct CDR3 sequences, with 40% to 55% occurring once and the leading ten covering approximately 19%. Sequencing was performed on blood. The source of these receptors is a woman aged 60-70 years in good health.

There are a few counts of this clonotype. V gene TRBV9 combines with J gene TRBJ2-7, with TRBD1 identical over 10 bases. The CDR3 is made up of 14 amino acids. Germline values: CDR1 SGDLS, CDR2 YYNGEE. The trim removed 0 bases at V and 5 bases at J, leaving 2 bases unmatched. CDR3 DNA sequence: TGTGCCAGCAGCGTAGAAGGACAGGGGGACGAGCAGTACTTC. Translating it yields CASSVEGQGDEQYF.

A few counts support this clonotype. This sequence joins TRBV3-1 and TRBJ2-1; unclear D gene. Trimming cost V 0 bases and J 9 bases, with 12 bases left between them. This CDR3 contains 14 residues. Germline assignment: CDR1 LGHDT and CDR2 YNNKEL (reference sequence). Here the CDR3 DNA reads TGTGCCAGCAGCCAAGAGCGGCTAGACGGTGAGCAGTTCTTC. Amino acids: CASSQERLDGEQFF.

This clonotype turned up a few times. The chain recombines TRBV14 with TRBJ2-5, with 9 bases aligning to TRBD1. CDR3 length: 15 amino acids. The germline V gene encodes CDR1 SGHDN and CDR2 FVKESK. V was clipped by 2 bases and J by 4 bases; unmatched bases: 5. The CDR3 sequence: CASSQSKDRGETQYF. CDR3 sequence (DNA): TGTGCCAGCAGCCAATCCAAGGACAGGGGAGAGACCCAGTACTTC.

The gene calls are TRBV3-1 and TRBJ2-7; D is perhaps TRBD1 (6 bases). The germline V and J ends were trimmed by 1 base and 3 bases, with 10 bases remaining between them. CDR1 LGHDT and CDR2 YNNKEL come from the germline V gene (reference sequence). CDR3 length: 14 residues. The DNA of the CDR3 is TGTGCCAGCAGCCAAGGAGAAGGGGGCTACGAGCAGTACTTC. It specifies CASSQGEGGYEQYF.

This chain connects TRBV24-1 to TRBJ2-1; D may be TRBD1 (6 bases). Between the trimmed V and J ends, which lost 5 bases and 6 bases, there was a span of 13 bases. Looked up from germline, CDR1 is KGHDR and CDR2 is SFDVKD. The CDR3 has 14 residues. The CDR3 is CATSVSGAGNEQFF. The DNA for the CDR3 is TGTGCCACCAGTGTCTCAGGGGCAGGCAATGAGCAGTTCTTC.

The gene calls are TRBV2 and TRBJ2-7; tentatively, D is TRBD2 (5 bases). The DNA matches TRBJ2-4 better at its end, which makes the J call doubtful. The CDR3 is 12 amino acids. Germline values: CDR1 SNHLY, CDR2 FYNNEI. CDR3 in DNA: TGTGCCAGCAAGGAGGATGGGCGCATTCAGTACTTC. It translates to CASKEDGRIQYF.